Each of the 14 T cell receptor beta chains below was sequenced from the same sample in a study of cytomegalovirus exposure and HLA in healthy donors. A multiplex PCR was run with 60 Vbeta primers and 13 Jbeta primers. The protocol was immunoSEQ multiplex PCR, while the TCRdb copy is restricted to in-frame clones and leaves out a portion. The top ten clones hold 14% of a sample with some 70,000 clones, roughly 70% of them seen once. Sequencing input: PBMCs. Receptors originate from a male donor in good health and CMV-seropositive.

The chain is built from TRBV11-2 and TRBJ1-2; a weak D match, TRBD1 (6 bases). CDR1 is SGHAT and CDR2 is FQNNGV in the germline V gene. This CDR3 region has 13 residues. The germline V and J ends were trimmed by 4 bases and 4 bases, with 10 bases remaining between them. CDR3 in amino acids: CASSSGHLYGYTF. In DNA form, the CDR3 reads TGTGCCAGCAGCTCGGGACACCTCTATGGCTACACCTTC.

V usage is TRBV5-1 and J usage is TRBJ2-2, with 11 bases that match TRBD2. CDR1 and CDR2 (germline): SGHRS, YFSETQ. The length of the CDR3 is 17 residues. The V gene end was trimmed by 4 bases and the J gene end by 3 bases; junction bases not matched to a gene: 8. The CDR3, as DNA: TGCGCCAGCAGCCCACCGGGACTAGCGGACTACACCGGGGAGCTGTTTTTT. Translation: CASSPPGLADYTGELFF.

DNA for the CDR3: TGTGCCAGCAGCTCTCCGGGGAGGGAGGGAAACACCATATATTTT. This translates into CASSSPGREGNTIYF. This rearrangement joins TRBV9 to TRBJ1-3; unclear D gene. Germline V CDR1 and CDR2: SGDLS, YYNGEE. The CDR3 is 15 residues long. Trimming pared 4 bases from V and 4 bases from J, leaving 15 bases between.

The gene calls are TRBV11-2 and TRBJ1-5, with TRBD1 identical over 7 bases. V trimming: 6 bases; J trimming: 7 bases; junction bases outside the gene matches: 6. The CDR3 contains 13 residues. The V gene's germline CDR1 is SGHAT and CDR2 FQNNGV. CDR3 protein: CASSDQGEQPQHF. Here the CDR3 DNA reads TGTGCCAGCAGTGATCAGGGGGAACAGCCCCAGCATTTT.

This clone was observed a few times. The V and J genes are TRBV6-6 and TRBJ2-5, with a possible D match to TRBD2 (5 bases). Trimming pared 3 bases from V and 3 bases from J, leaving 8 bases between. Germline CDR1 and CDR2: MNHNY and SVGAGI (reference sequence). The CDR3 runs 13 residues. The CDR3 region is CASSYFGEETQYF. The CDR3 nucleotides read TGTGCCAGCAGTTATTTCGGGGAAGAGACCCAGTACTTC.

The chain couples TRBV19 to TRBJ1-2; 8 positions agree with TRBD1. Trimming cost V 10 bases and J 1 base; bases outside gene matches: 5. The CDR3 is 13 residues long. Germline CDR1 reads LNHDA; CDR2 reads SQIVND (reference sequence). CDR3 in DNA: TGTGCCACCAGGACAGGGAGTAACTATGGCTACACCTTC. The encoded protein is CATRTGSNYGYTF.

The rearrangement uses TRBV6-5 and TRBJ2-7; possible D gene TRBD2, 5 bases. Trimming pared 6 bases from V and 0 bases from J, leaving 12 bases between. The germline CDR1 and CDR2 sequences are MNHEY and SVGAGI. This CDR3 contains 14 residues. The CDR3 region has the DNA TGTGCCAGCAGGACTACTAGGCTCTCCTACGAGCAGTACTTC. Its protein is CASRTTRLSYEQYF.

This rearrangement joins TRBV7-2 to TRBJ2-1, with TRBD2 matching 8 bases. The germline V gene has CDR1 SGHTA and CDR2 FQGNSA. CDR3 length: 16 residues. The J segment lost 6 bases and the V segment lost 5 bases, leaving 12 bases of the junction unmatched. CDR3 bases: TGTGCCAGCAGCCGCGAGGGGGGACTAGGGGGCAATGAGCAGTTCTTC. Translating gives CASSREGGLGGNEQFF.

The CDR3 loop is CASSLRTVTDTQYF. As DNA, the CDR3 is TGTGCCAGCAGCCTACGGACAGTCACAGATACGCAGTATTTT. The chain carries TRBV7-9 and TRBJ2-3; a weak D match, TRBD1 (6 bases). Trimming took off 5 bases at V and 2 bases at J, with 11 bases between the two ends. The CDR3 consists of 14 residues. Per germline, CDR1 SEHNR and CDR2 FQNEAQ (reference sequence).

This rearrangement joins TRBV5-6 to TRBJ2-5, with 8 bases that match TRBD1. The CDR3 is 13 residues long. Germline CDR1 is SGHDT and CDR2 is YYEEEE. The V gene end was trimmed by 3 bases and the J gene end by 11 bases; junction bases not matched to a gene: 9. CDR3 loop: CASSYQGAGEQYF. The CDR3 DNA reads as TGTGCCAGCAGCTATCAGGGGGCCGGGGAGCAGTACTTC. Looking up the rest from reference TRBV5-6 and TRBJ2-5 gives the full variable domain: DAGVTQSPTHLIKTRGQQVTLRCSPKSGHDTVSWYQQALGQGPQFIFQYYEEEERQRGNFPDRFSGHQFPNYSSELNVNALLLGDSALYLCASSYQGAGEQYFGPGTRLLVL.

CDR3 region: CASSYGGVGAEAFF. As DNA, the CDR3 is TGTGCCAGCAGTTACGGGGGGGTAGGAGCTGAAGCTTTCTTT. The J gene is TRBJ1-1, the V gene TRBV6-6; a weak D match, TRBD1 (5 bases). Germline lookup yields CDR1 MNHNY and CDR2 SVGAGI (reference sequence). V gave up 2 bases and J gave up 6 bases, with 13 bases separating them. CDR3 length equals 14 residues.

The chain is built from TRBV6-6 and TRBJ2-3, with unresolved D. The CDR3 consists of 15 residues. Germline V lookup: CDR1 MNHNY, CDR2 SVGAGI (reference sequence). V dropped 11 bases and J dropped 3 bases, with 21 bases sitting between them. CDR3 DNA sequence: TGTGCCGGCCGGCGGTCGGCCCTCGGGACAGATACGCAGTATTTT. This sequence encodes CAGRRSALGTDTQYF.

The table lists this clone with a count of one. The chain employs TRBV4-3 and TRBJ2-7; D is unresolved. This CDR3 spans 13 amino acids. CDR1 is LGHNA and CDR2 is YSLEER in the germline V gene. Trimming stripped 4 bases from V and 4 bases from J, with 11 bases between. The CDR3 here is CASSPAAGYEQYF. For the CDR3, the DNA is TGCGCCAGCAGCCCCGCGGCCGGATACGAGCAGTACTTC.

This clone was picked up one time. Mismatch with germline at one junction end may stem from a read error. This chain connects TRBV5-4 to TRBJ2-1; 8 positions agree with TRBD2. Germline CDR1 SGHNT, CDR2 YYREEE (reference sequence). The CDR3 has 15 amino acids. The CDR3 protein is CVSSLSGGSYNEQFF. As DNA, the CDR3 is TGTGTCAGCAGCCTGTCGGGGGGGTCATACAATGAGCAGTTCTTC.